This T cell receptor (beta chain) originates from a study of T-cell reconstitution after alpha-beta-depleted transplantation in children. A library of TCRbeta sequences, prepared with unique molecular identifiers, was generated. TCRdb analysed the PCR reads with MiXCR anew, one entry per CDR3 protein. The sample has some 95,000 distinct CDR3 sequences; 20% to 30% are singletons. The study's findings and limits: Certain patients had high TCRbeta diversity at day 60, and it came from recipient T cells and thymic progenitors that survived. Most T-cell counts and diversity one year after the transplant came from T cells that were newly produced.

Comments on this clonotype: The target antigen is unknown.

The sample was PBMCs, taken before TCRalphabeta/CD19-depleted stem cell transplant. The TCR originated in a boy aged 2 to 10 with acute lymphoblastic leukemia, due to receive a stem cell transplant.

Here the CDR3 DNA reads TGCGCCAGCAGCCTACAGGGCCCGGAACCCCTCCACTTT. Its translation: CASSLQGPEPLHF. The rearrangement uses TRBV4-1 and TRBJ1-6; D possibly corresponds to TRBD1 (6 bases). The CDR3 runs 13 residues. Deletions cut 4 bases from V and 12 bases from J, with 13 bases between. The germline V gene encodes CDR1 MGHRA and CDR2 YSYEKL.